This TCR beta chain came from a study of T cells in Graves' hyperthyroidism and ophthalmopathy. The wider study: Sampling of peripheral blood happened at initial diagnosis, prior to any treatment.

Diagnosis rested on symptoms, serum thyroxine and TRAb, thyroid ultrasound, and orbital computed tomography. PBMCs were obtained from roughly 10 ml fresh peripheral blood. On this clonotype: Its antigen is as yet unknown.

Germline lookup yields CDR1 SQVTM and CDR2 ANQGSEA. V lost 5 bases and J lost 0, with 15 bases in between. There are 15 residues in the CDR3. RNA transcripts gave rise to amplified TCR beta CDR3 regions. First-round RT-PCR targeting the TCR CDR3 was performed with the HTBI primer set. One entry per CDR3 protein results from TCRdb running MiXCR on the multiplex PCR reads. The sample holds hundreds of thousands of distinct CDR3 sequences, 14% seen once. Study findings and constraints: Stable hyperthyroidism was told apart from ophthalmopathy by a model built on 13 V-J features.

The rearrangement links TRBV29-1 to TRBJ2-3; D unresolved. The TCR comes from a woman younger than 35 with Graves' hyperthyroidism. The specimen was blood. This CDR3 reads CSVRSRVQSTDTQYF. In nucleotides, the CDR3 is TGCAGCGTTAGGAGTCGCGTGCAGAGCACAGATACGCAGTATTTT.